The next 20 T cell receptor beta chains were all read from a single sample in a study of CXCR3-negative and CXCR3-positive naive CD8 T cells. Findings and limits, study-wide: Hydrophobicity was higher for TRB CDR3s found in CXCR3-positive naive cells than in CXCR3-negative naive cells.

The antigens these receptors bind are not known. 5' RACE that incorporated UMI labels was used to prepare the TRB cDNA libraries. TCRdb reanalyzed the 5' RACE reads and collapses them to one entry per CDR3 protein, without DNA. Recorded for this sample: roughly 120,000 distinct CDR3 sequences. Material: naive CXCR3+ CD8+ T cells from blood. Subset specified: CD45RO-CCR7+CD27+CD95- naive CD8+ T cells expressing CXCR3 (TNR3+). These receptor sequences come from a human donor in good health. Some clones in this sample may be carry-over from other donors' samples.

The V and J genes are TRBV12-3 or TRBV12-4 and TRBJ2-1; TCRdb lists TRBD2, though no DNA is available to test this call. The CDR3 has 18 residues. The CDR3 here is CASSLGLAGGSSYNEQFF.

This chain joins TRBV6-5 and TRBJ1-1; there is no DNA to check the TCRdb D call of TRBD1. Germline assignment: CDR1 MNHEY and CDR2 SVGAGI. The CDR3 consists of 16 residues. CDR3 protein: CASSYSGGQLGTEAFF.

CDR3 sequence: CASSLEGLKSYEQYF. The rearrangement joins TRBV5-1 to TRBJ2-7; the D gene TCRdb calls, TRBD2, cannot be checked with no DNA. Germline V gene data show CDR1 as SGHRS and CDR2 as YFSETQ. The CDR3 runs to 15 residues.

The chain recombines TRBV10-3 with TRBJ2-1; the TRBD2 assignment by TCRdb is unverifiable without DNA. The V gene's germline CDR1 is ENHRY and CDR2 SYGVKD. The CDR3 is made up of 17 amino acids. The chain's CDR3 is CAISELLAGGPDNEQFF.

The chain has TRBV19 and TRBJ2-3. Germline V gene sequence: CDR1 LNHDA, CDR2 SQIVND (reference sequence). This CDR3 is 14 amino acids long. The CDR3 is CASSIVENTDTQYF.

J is TRBJ2-7 and V is TRBV7-2; the TCRdb D gene call, TRBD2, has no DNA to confirm it. This CDR3 spans 15 amino acids. Germline values: CDR1 SGHTA, CDR2 FQGNSA. The CDR3 loop is CASSLGLAGGNEQYF.

The V gene is TRBV7-8, the J gene TRBJ1-1; TCRdb proposes TRBD1, but this gene call is untestable without DNA. This CDR3 is built from 16 residues. The germline gives CDR1 SGHVS, CDR2 FQNEAQ. This CDR3 reads CASSLLGPALDTEAFF.

The gene calls are TRBV29-1 and TRBJ1-4; TCRdb indicates TRBD1, and absent DNA this call remains unverified. Germline V gives CDR1 SQVTM, CDR2 ANQGSEA. The CDR3 spans 14 residues. The CDR3 protein is CSVEEPGQNEKLFF.

The genes are TRBV29-1 and TRBJ2-7; the TCRdb D gene call, TRBD1, has no DNA to confirm it. Germline V gives CDR1 SQVTM, CDR2 ANQGSEA. The CDR3 sequence is 12 residues long. The CDR3 here is CSAGQNYYEQYF.

The chain uses TRBV20-1 and TRBJ2-7; lacking DNA, the TRBD1 call made by TCRdb goes unchecked. Germline V gene sequence: CDR1 DFQATT, CDR2 SNEGSKA (reference sequence). There are 15 residues in the CDR3. The chain's CDR3 is CSARDGDRGGHEQYF.

The chain joins TRBV20-1 to TRBJ2-7; TCRdb picks TRBD2, but there is no DNA to check that call. Germline CDR1 DFQATT, CDR2 SNEGSKA (reference sequence). The CDR3 is 15 amino acids. This CDR3 reads CSATGLAGGTDEQYF.

The chain combines TRBV29-1 with TRBJ2-7; TCRdb proposes TRBD1, but this gene call is untestable without DNA. The CDR3 extends over 16 amino acids. Germline assignment: CDR1 SQVTM and CDR2 ANQGSEA. The CDR3 here is CSVEGPGQGTSYEQYF.

This chain uses TRBV4-2 with TRBJ1-1. Germline CDR1 LGHNA, CDR2 YNFKEQ. CDR3 length: 13 residues. CDR3 residues: CASSQVYGTEAFF.

The genes are TRBV5-1 and TRBJ1-2; with no DNA, the TCRdb D assignment of TRBD1 cannot be verified. The CDR3 runs 12 residues. Germline loops: CDR1 SGHRS, CDR2 YFSETQ. CDR3: CASGTPGGGYTF.

The J gene is TRBJ1-2, the V gene TRBV28. The CDR3 is 11 amino acids. Looked up from germline, CDR1 is MDHEN and CDR2 is SYDVKM. The chain's CDR3 is CASSFPDGYTF.

The J gene is TRBJ2-1, the V gene TRBV6-1; TCRdb's D gene call, TRBD2, goes unchecked for lack of DNA. Germline lookup yields CDR1 MNHNS and CDR2 SASEGT. There are 16 residues in the CDR3. CDR3 in amino acids: CASSEVTSGLYNEQFF.

V is TRBV19 and J is TRBJ2-1; TCRdb outputs TRBD1, but without DNA this stays unchecked. Germline V gene sequence: CDR1 LNHDA, CDR2 SQIVND (reference sequence). This CDR3 spans 14 amino acids. The CDR3 loop reads CASSIVRETSEQFF.

The chain employs TRBV5-6 and TRBJ1-1; TCRdb selects TRBD1, and the lack of DNA leaves this call unchecked. Germline-derived CDR1 and CDR2 are SGHDT and YYEEEE. The CDR3 loop spans 14 amino acids. The chain's CDR3 is CASSFNRGRTEAFF.

V is TRBV4-1 and J is TRBJ2-1; the D call of TRBD1 rests on TCRdb alone, since no DNA is present to check it. Germline V lookup: CDR1 MGHRA, CDR2 YSYEKL. The CDR3 totals 15 residues. The CDR3 region is CASSQGATGVNEQFF.

The genes are TRBV30 and TRBJ2-7. Germline lookup yields CDR1 GTSNPN and CDR2 SVGIG (reference sequence). This CDR3 is built from 13 residues. The CDR3 region is CAWSGDSSYEQYF.